This TCR beta chain appears in the sequencing data of a study of blood T cells in healthy people across ages (dated by TCRdb to between 2014 and 2017). For context, the study as a whole: In model experiments, roughly one uniquely barcoded TCR beta cDNA molecule per two T cells was captured by template switching. Age-related changes in TCR beta repertoire diversity were measured in the study by deep sequencing normalized with unique cDNA molecular identifiers. Four age groups were formed from the donors: young (average 16 years), middle-aged (approximately 39), aged (over 55) and long-lived (around 80). To avoid experimental bias, donors of different ages were spread randomly across the sequencing lanes. Using the same blood draw, the study looked at two additional independent replicas of 1 million unique cDNA reads for two donors, one aged 18 to 30 and the other aged 80 or older.

Library preparation employed 5' RACE. Instrument on record: Illumina HiSeq 2500. A second PCR of 7 to 11 cycles was run with a J-beta primer mix and a sample-barcoded 5' primer. A template-switch 5' adaptor carrying 12 random nucleotides introduced a unique molecular identifier onto each TCR beta cDNA molecule. Each sample yielded at least 2.5 million CDR3-containing paired-end reads. First-strand cDNA synthesis was performed from all RNA using the Mint cDNA synthesis kit, with priming by a TRBC-specific oligonucleotide. Following uracil-DNA glycosylase treatment, all cDNA underwent a first 18-cycle PCR with the universal primers M1SS and BC2_uni_R. As for the authors' bioinformatics: For normalization, 1 million high-quality reads, each with a distinct molecular identifier, were randomly selected from each sample. Reads sharing molecular identifiers were discarded rather than binned into consensus sequences. MiTCR, set to a Q25 quality threshold and the strictest error-elimination algorithm, was used for CDR3 identification, clonotype clustering and error correction. A nonparametric unseen species model with Euler transformation was used to estimate lower-bound total TCR beta diversity. TCRdb trimmed the raw reads at Q25, called clones with MiXCR and kept productive beta chains. Each CDR3 protein gets just one entry, which takes the most common genes and DNA from the rows behind it. The V and J calls and clone size come from TCRdb's table, not from the authors' own analysis. This sample gives 2 million or so distinct CDR3 sequences in total; approximately 50% of them show up just once. About 2.1% of the sample comes from the top ten.

CDR1 and CDR2, looked up from the germline V gene, are MDHEN and SYDVKM. A distance of 12 bases separates the germline ends of V and J, which lose 4 bases and 1 base respectively. The CDR3 runs 15 residues from the cysteine to the phenylalanine. The sequence is cut down to CDR3 DNA, 45 bases in frame from base 1. The donors were roughly 40 Caucasian individuals from Russia, aged roughly 6 to 100 years, who were systemically healthy. Each donor gave ten milliliters of peripheral blood, drawn into EDTA-treated Vacutainer tubes. PBMCs were isolated by Ficoll-Paque density-gradient centrifugation, with at least 6 million obtained per sample. Total RNA, at least 6 micrograms per sample, was extracted from PBMCs with Trizol reagent. Naive CD45RAhigh/CD27high T cell percentages were measured by flow cytometry on a PBMC aliquot from every donor. This clonotype was picked up a small number of times. There is no known antigen for this receptor. The input lacks base qualities; no much larger clone sits a single base away.

What the study reported, not specific to this receptor: Estimates of total diversity based on one million sequenced T cells were considered lower bounds and underestimates. The percentage of naive T cells measured by flow cytometry correlated strongly with observed TCR beta diversity. Bulk unsorted PBMC profiling prevented conclusive comparison of naive and antigen-experienced compartments. As age increased, observed TCR beta diversity per million T cells dropped in a roughly linear way, and a significant reduction was already evident by age 40. Compared with the aged group, the long-lived group had more naive CD4+ T cells, fewer expanded clones and increased TCR diversity, suggesting age selection. The CMV infection status of donors was not known, potentially confounding age-related changes in expanded clonotypes.

This clonotype was sampled from a woman between 40 and 50 years old in good health. This receptor chain uses TRBV28 and TRBJ2-3; a tentative D call is TRBD2 (6 bases match). Sequencing was carried out using blood. The DNA reads TGTGCCAGCAGTTCTCCGGGACTGGGCACAGATACGCAGTATTTT. This encodes CASSSPGLGTDTQYF. The CDR3 plus the reference TRBV28 and TRBJ2-3 genes for the other parts give the full variable domain: DVKVTQSSRYLVKRTGEKVFLECVQDMDHENMFWYRQDPGLGLRLIYFSYDVKMKEKGDIPEGYSVSREKKERFSLILESASTNQTSMYLCASSSPGLGTDTQYFGPGTRLTVL.